This T cell receptor (beta chain) was captured in a study of regulatory T cells in long-lasting Graves disease. Across the study: To qualify as persistent, Graves' disease required over 5 years of antithyroid drugs with positive TSH receptor antibodies. Points from the study as a whole: Persistent Graves' cases showed lower TCR diversity than newly diagnosed cases.

The sample's time point: persistent/refractory GD, antithyroid drugs over 5 years with positive TRAb. Construction of the TCR library relied on RNA isolated from PBMCs. At least ten counts were recorded for this clonotype. Antigen specificity is unknown. Combining iRepertoire HTBI primers with Arm-PCR of CDR3 regions, the authors built TCR beta libraries. In the original processing: Overall, samples carried around 68 TRBV and about 15 TRBJ segments. Via MiXCR, TCRdb re-called the multiplex PCR reads, giving one row per CDR3 protein. The authors' filters were not applied to this entry. This sample has about 470,000 distinct CDR3 sequences; around 21% occur once, and the top ten carry approximately 7.8%. Germline CDR1 is MNHEY and CDR2 is SVGAGI. CDR3 size: 14 residues. Unmatched junction bases numbered 3, after V lost 2 bases and J lost 4 bases.

The sample was peripheral blood mononuclear cells (PBMCs), taken when the disease was refractory, from a patient treated with antithyroid drugs. V usage is TRBV6-5 and J usage is TRBJ2-7; 9 bases are a match to TRBD2. The sequence derives from a female donor with Graves disease. This CDR3 reads CASSYGAGGYEQYF. The DNA for the CDR3 is TGTGCCAGCAGTTACGGAGCGGGAGGTTACGAGCAGTACTTC.